What follows are 31 T cell receptor beta chains derived from one specimen sequenced in a study of blood T cell repertoires in COVID-19. Measured with immunoSEQ multiplex PCR; TCRdb has only the in-frame clones, and not every one. The data hold 15,000 or so clones, with about 85% observed a single time. The sample taken for sequencing was peripheral blood. The source is a man in his fifties or sixties with active COVID-19.

This chain joins TRBV29-1 and TRBJ1-2; D remains ambiguous. The CDR3 is 11 amino acids. Germline assignment: CDR1 SQVTM and CDR2 ANQGSEA. V lost 4 bases to trimming and J lost 2 bases, with 5 bases between them. CDR3 sequence: CSVARNYGYTF. CDR3 DNA: TGCAGCGTTGCTAGAAACTATGGCTACACCTTC.

This chain joins TRBV7-3 and TRBJ2-7; possibly TRBD2 for D (7 bases). The CDR3 length is 13 residues. Germline CDR1 and CDR2: SGHTA and FQGTGA. Trimming cost V 5 bases and J 4 bases, with 12 bases left between them. This CDR3 is CASSPRGGYEQYF. CDR3 DNA: TGTGCCAGCAGCCCCAGGGGAGGGTACGAGCAGTACTTC.

The chain combines TRBV3-1 (or the pseudogene TRBV3-2) with TRBJ2-2; maybe TRBD2 (6 bases). The V gene's germline CDR1 is LGHDT and CDR2 YNNKEL (reference sequence). This CDR3 contains 13 residues. V shed 2 bases and J shed 6 bases, with 7 bases lying between them. CDR3 coding DNA: TGTGCCAGCAGCCAATGGGGGGCCGGGGAGCTGTTTTTT. Protein product: CASSQWGAGELFF.

The chain couples TRBV19 to TRBJ1-2; TRBD1 might be the D (6 bases). The V end lost 5 bases, the J end lost 8 bases, and 24 bases lay between the germline ends. CDR1 LNHDA and CDR2 SQIVND come from the germline V gene (reference sequence). The CDR3 length is 16 residues. The CDR3 DNA is TGTGCCAGTAGTCCTGAGGGCGGACAGTGGAGTAGAGGCTACACCTTC. Translation: CASSPEGGQWSRGYTF.

This chain joins TRBV7-2 and TRBJ2-1; maybe TRBD2 (5 bases). CDR1 is SGHTA, CDR2 FQGNSA, per germline. The ends were cut back, 6 bases at V and 6 bases at J, with 15 bases in the middle. This CDR3 region has 14 residues. In DNA form, the CDR3 reads TGTGCCAGCAGTCTAGCCCCCGTGTCCAATGAGCAGTTCTTC. This translates into CASSLAPVSNEQFF. The whole variable domain, remainder taken from reference TRBV7-2 and TRBJ2-1, is GAGVSQSPSNKVTEKGKDVELRCDPISGHTALYWYRQSLGQGLEFLIYFQGNSAPDKSGLPSDRFSAERTGGSVSTLTIQRTQQEDSAVYLCASSLAPVSNEQFFGPGTRLTVL.

V usage is TRBV9 and J usage is TRBJ1-6; TRBD1 might be the D (5 bases). The length of the CDR3 is 15 residues. The germline CDR1 and CDR2 sequences are SGDLS and YYNGEE. V lost 0 bases and J 9 bases, leaving 13 bases between the germline ends. DNA of the CDR3: TGTGCCAGCAGCGTAGAAGGGGCTGAAGGTTCACCCCTCCACTTT. Its protein is CASSVEGAEGSPLHF.

This chain joins TRBV28 and TRBJ2-7; 9 positions agree with TRBD1. Germline V CDR1 and CDR2: MDHEN, SYDVKM. This CDR3 comprises 14 residues. V gave up 4 bases and J gave up 3 bases; unmatched junction bases: 4. CDR3 sequence reads: CASSSGQGFYEQYF. CDR3 coding DNA: TGTGCCAGCAGTTCTGGACAGGGGTTCTACGAGCAGTACTTC.

This chain connects TRBV4-2 to TRBJ2-3; the match to TRBD1 covers 7 bases. The V gene's germline CDR1 is LGHNA and CDR2 YNFKEQ. Trimming at V came to 4 bases and at J to 1 base, leaving 5 bases not matched to a gene. This CDR3 contains 15 residues. CDR3 region: CASSPTTGGTDTQYF. Here the CDR3 DNA reads TGTGCCAGCAGCCCTACAACAGGGGGCACAGATACGCAGTATTTT.

The chain couples TRBV5-5 to TRBJ1-5; 8 nucleotides align to TRBD1. Unmatched junction bases numbered 15, after V lost 4 bases and J lost 0 bases. This CDR3 is built from 19 residues. Germline CDR1 SGHKS, CDR2 YYEKEE (reference sequence). The CDR3 nucleotides read TGTGCCAGCAGCATGTGGACAGGGTACGGTAGCTATAGCAATCAGCCCCAGCATTTT. This sequence encodes CASSMWTGYGSYSNQPQHF. Using reference TRBV5-5 and TRBJ1-5 for the parts outside the CDR3, the full variable domain is DAGVTQSPTHLIKTRGQQVTLRCSPISGHKSVSWYQQVLGQGPQFIFQYYEKEERGRGNFPDRFSARQFPNYSSELNVNALLLGDSALYLCASSMWTGYGSYSNQPQHFGDGTRLSIL.

J is TRBJ2-6 and V is TRBV2, with D unclear. The germline V and J ends were trimmed by 7 bases and 2 bases, with 9 bases remaining between them. The CDR3 covers 14 residues. The germline V gene encodes CDR1 SNHLY and CDR2 FYNNEI. The CDR3 bases are TGTGCCAGCATGGAGAGAACTGGGGCCAACGTCCTGACTTTC. It encodes CASMERTGANVLTF.

The chain joins TRBV6-2 or TRBV6-3 to TRBJ2-7; 7 bases agree with TRBD1. CDR3 length equals 15 residues. The J segment lost 1 base and the V segment lost 2 bases, leaving 5 bases of the junction unmatched. The germline gives CDR1 MNHEY, CDR2 SVGEGT. In DNA form, the CDR3 reads TGTGCCAGCAGTTACGAGGGGACAGTTTCCTACGAGCAGTACTTC. Translated, it gives CASSYEGTVSYEQYF.

This clone was counted once. The rearrangement joins TRBV18 to TRBJ1-1, with D possibly matching TRBD1 (5 bases). The CDR3 sequence is 14 residues long. Germline assignment: CDR1 KGHSH and CDR2 LQKENI. Trimming removed 4 bases at V and 2 bases at J, with 11 bases between. The CDR3 DNA is TGTGCCAGCTCACGGGCAGGGATAAACACTGAAGCTTTCTTT. Translating it yields CASSRAGINTEAFF.

This chain links TRBV10-3 with TRBJ2-3, with TRBD1 as a possible D gene (6 bases). V lost 5 bases and J lost 1, with 13 bases in between. The germline V gene has CDR1 ENHRY and CDR2 SYGVKD. There are 15 residues in the CDR3. Here the CDR3 reads CAISSTGWGTDTQYF. CDR3 sequence (DNA): TGTGCCATCAGTTCCACAGGGTGGGGCACAGATACGCAGTATTTT.

This clone occurred once. The J gene is TRBJ2-7, the V gene TRBV4-3; 10 bases are shared with TRBD2. The germline CDR1 and CDR2 sequences are LGHNA and YSLEER. The CDR3 is 15 amino acids. Germline trimming cut 3 bases from V and 0 bases from J; bases unmatched to any gene: 2. The CDR3 region has the DNA TGCGCCAGCAGCCATTTAGCGGGGGGCTCCTACGAGCAGTACTTC. It codes for CASSHLAGGSYEQYF.

The chain links TRBV5-1 to TRBJ2-7; perhaps TRBD1 as D (6 bases). The CDR3 sequence is 13 residues long. Germline lookup yields CDR1 SGHRS and CDR2 YFSETQ. Trimming took off 5 bases at V and 5 bases at J, with 14 bases between the two ends. The CDR3 region has the DNA TGCGCCAGCAGTCCCGGGGACACCCACGAGCAGTACTTC. Translated, it gives CASSPGDTHEQYF.

The chain joins TRBV28 to TRBJ1-1, with TRBD1 identical over 7 bases. CDR1 MDHEN and CDR2 SYDVKM come from the germline V gene. Losses at the gene ends were 6 bases for V and 1 base for J; bases not matched to a gene: 5. CDR3 length: 14 amino acids. The DNA for the CDR3 is TGTGCCAGCAGCGGGGACAGAAGGAACACTGAAGCTTTCTTT. This codes for CASSGDRRNTEAFF.

The J gene is TRBJ2-1, the V gene TRBV29-1; D is possibly TRBD2 (5 bases). This CDR3 has 17 residues. V was clipped by 1 base and J by 0 bases, with 16 bases between them. Per the germline V gene, CDR1 is SQVTM and CDR2 is ANQGSEA. CDR3 region: CSVEGSDFSYSYNEQFF. CDR3 nucleotides: TGCAGCGTTGAAGGTAGCGATTTCTCCTACTCCTACAATGAGCAGTTCTTC.

The V call is TRBV15, the J call TRBJ2-3; 8 nucleotides line up with TRBD2. This CDR3 has 15 residues. Germline trimming cut 3 bases from V and 3 bases from J; bases unmatched to any gene: 5. Per the germline V gene, CDR1 is LNHNV and CDR2 is YYDKDF (reference sequence). The CDR3: CATSSKAGATDTQYF. Here the CDR3 DNA reads TGTGCCACCAGCAGTAAAGCGGGAGCTACAGATACGCAGTATTTT.

J is TRBJ1-4 and V is TRBV15; the D gene is possibly TRBD1 (6 bases). Trimming stripped 3 bases from V and 6 bases from J, with 11 bases between. The CDR3 length is 14 residues. CDR1 and CDR2 from the germline V gene are LNHNV and YYDKDF (reference sequence). CDR3 in amino acids: CATSRARGDEKLFF. CDR3 nucleotides: TGTGCCACCAGCAGGGCCAGGGGTGATGAAAAACTGTTTTTT.

Here the CDR3 reads CASSYTPGGDYEQYF. DNA for the CDR3: TGTGCCAGCAGTTACACGCCCGGGGGGGATTACGAGCAGTACTTC. This sequence joins TRBV6-2 or TRBV6-3 and TRBJ2-7; 8 bases are shared with TRBD2. The CDR3 runs 15 residues. The V and J ends lost 2 bases and 4 bases, in that order; junction bases with no gene match: 7. Germline CDR1 reads MNHEY; CDR2 reads SVGEGT.

This chain links TRBV7-9 with TRBJ2-7; tentative D call: TRBD2 (5 bases). The CDR3 is 14 residues long. The germline V and J ends were trimmed by 5 bases and 4 bases, with 15 bases remaining between them. From germline, CDR1 is SEHNR and CDR2 FQNEAQ (reference sequence). CDR3 coding DNA: TGTGCCAGCAGCCCAGCGGTCACAGCATACGAGCAGTACTTC. Translation: CASSPAVTAYEQYF.

This chain uses TRBV9 with TRBJ2-1, with D perhaps matching TRBD1 (5 bases). From germline, CDR1 is SGDLS and CDR2 YYNGEE. The CDR3 totals 16 residues. V was shortened by 4 bases and J by 7 bases, with 21 bases between the two germline ends. The chain's CDR3 is CASSPGVERGKNEQFF. In DNA, the CDR3 is TGTGCCAGCAGCCCCGGTGTTGAAAGGGGCAAGAATGAGCAGTTCTTC.

The chain employs TRBV5-1 and TRBJ2-2; 12 bases line up with TRBD1. Trimming cost V 1 base and J 3 bases; bases outside gene matches: 4. The CDR3 has 17 residues. The germline gives CDR1 SGHRS, CDR2 YFSETQ. CDR3: CASSLLGDRGHTGELFF. CDR3 bases: TGCGCCAGCAGCTTGTTGGGGGACAGGGGGCACACCGGGGAGCTGTTTTTT.

CDR3 amino acids: CSATGSGYTF. The CDR3, as DNA: TGCAGTGCTACAGGGTCTGGCTACACCTTC. This chain connects TRBV20-1 to TRBJ1-2, with a tentative D call TRBD1 (5 bases). This CDR3 is 10 amino acids long. V lost 4 bases and J lost 7, with 7 bases in between. Germline V CDR1 and CDR2: DFQATT, SNEGSKA (reference sequence).

This clone was observed a handful of times. The rearrangement uses TRBV15 and TRBJ2-7, with D possibly matching TRBD2 (6 bases). CDR3 size: 15 residues. CDR1 and CDR2 (germline): LNHNV, YYDKDF (reference sequence). The germline V and J ends were trimmed by 0 bases and 1 base, with 10 bases remaining between them. The CDR3 spells CATSREGGRSYEQYF. The DNA of the CDR3 is TGTGCCACCAGCAGAGAGGGAGGTCGGTCCTACGAGCAGTACTTC.

CDR3 residues: CASSQGQKGNTIYF. The CDR3 nucleotides are TGTGCCAGCAGCCAAGGGCAGAAAGGAAACACCATATATTTT. The V call is TRBV3-1 (or the pseudogene TRBV3-2), the J call TRBJ1-3; D is ambiguous. Germline loops: CDR1 LGHDT, CDR2 YNNKEL (reference sequence). The CDR3 length is 14 residues. Trimming shortened V by 1 base and J by 4 bases, and 8 bases separated the two germline ends.

The chain uses TRBV4-1 and TRBJ2-3, with TRBD2 matching 13 bases. The ends lost 4 bases at V and 0 bases at J; junction bases unmatched: 13. CDR3 length: 20 amino acids. CDR1 MGHRA and CDR2 YSYEKL come from the germline V gene. As DNA, the CDR3 is TGCGCCAGCAGCCCCCATTCACCGGGACTAGCGGGAACTAGCACAGATACGCAGTATTTT. As protein: CASSPHSPGLAGTSTDTQYF.

The table lists this clone with a count of one. In DNA, the CDR3 is TGCGCCAGCAGCCGAATGGGGGACACCAAAAATGACTACGAGCAGTACTTC. Residues: CASSRMGDTKNDYEQYF. The rearrangement joins TRBV5-1 to TRBJ2-7; a possible D gene is TRBD1 (6 bases). V lost 4 bases and J 3 bases, leaving 23 bases between the germline ends. Germline V gives CDR1 SGHRS, CDR2 YFSETQ. The CDR3 extends over 17 amino acids.

The chain joins TRBV6-4 to TRBJ2-1; 7 bases map to TRBD1. The V gene end was trimmed by 0 bases and the J gene end by 0 bases; junction bases not matched to a gene: 2. Per germline, CDR1 MRHNA and CDR2 SNTAGT. This CDR3 has 16 amino acids. The CDR3 DNA reads TGTGCCAGCAGTGACTCTCCAGGGGGCTCCTACAATGAGCAGTTCTTC. Its protein is CASSDSPGGSYNEQFF.

This chain joins TRBV14 and TRBJ1-2, with TRBD1 matching 9 bases. CDR1 SGHDN and CDR2 FVKESK come from the germline V gene. The CDR3 is made up of 13 amino acids. Germline trimming cut 4 bases from V and 8 bases from J; bases unmatched to any gene: 5. CDR3 in DNA: TGTGCCAGCAGCCCCAGGACAGGGGAGGGCTACACCTTC. This gives the protein CASSPRTGEGYTF.

This sequence joins TRBV3-1 (or the pseudogene TRBV3-2) and TRBJ2-1; maybe TRBD2 (5 bases). The germline V gene encodes CDR1 LGHDT and CDR2 YNNKEL (reference sequence). Trimming shortened V by 0 bases and J by 6 bases, and 12 bases separated the two germline ends. CDR3 length: 15 amino acids. The CDR3 reads CASSQDQLRGNEQFF. The CDR3 nucleotides read TGTGCCAGCAGCCAAGATCAGCTCCGGGGCAATGAGCAGTTCTTC.